This T cell receptor (beta chain) came from a study of technical replicates of blood from a few donors (dated by TCRdb to the late 2010s). In regard to this clone: No antigen is known for it. There are no base qualities to consult, and no much larger clone falls within one base.

Libraries were constructed by the immunoSEQ multiplex PCR assay. Entries here come from immuneACCESS through TCRdb and include only in-frame sequences with V and J called. Some clones fail to appear in such tables; in the studies checked, an unresolved V gene covers under half of the shortfall, and the cause of the remainder is unknown. Here the sample has tens of thousands of clones; approximately 88% occur a single time. The ten largest clones capture 4% to 5% of the sample. The source of this sequence is a human donor in good health. Some clones in this sample may be carry-over from other donors' samples. The sample consisted of PBMCs.

Here the CDR3 is given as CASSLTAGELFF. The DNA sequence follows: TGTGCCAGCAGCTTGACAGCCGGGGAGCTGTTTTTT. The rearrangement joined TRBV5-4 to TRBJ2-2; the D gene assignment is ambiguous. CDR1 and CDR2 were assigned from the germline V gene (reference sequence) as SGHNT and YYREEE. The CDR3, cysteine through phenylalanine, is 12 amino acids long. Solely the CDR3 DNA is kept, with 36 bases framed from the first base. V loses 1 base, J loses 6 bases, and the germline ends lie 4 bases apart.